One T cell receptor (beta chain) is described in this entry. The source of the sample is a study of blood T cell repertoires in COVID-19. Study as a whole: T cells, B-cell-depleted T cells, or PBMCs provided the cDNA or gDNA that served as material.

Study processing details: Cell counts per sample came from amplifying reference gene primers. TCRdb's table, derived via immunoSEQ multiplex PCR, lists solely in-frame clones and lacks some. The V and J calls and clone size are taken from that table; D and trimming were inferred from the DNA. The sample has about 350,000 clones; 88% are singletons. Across under 25 US areas, participants ranged in age from about 18 to 89 years. This sequence was found in a woman aged 30 to 39 who had been exposed to COVID-19. Sequenced sample: PBMCs or T cells enriched from blood (not recorded which).

CDR3 DNA: TGTGCCAGCAGTTTATCGCGATTTCATCAGCCCCAGCATTTT. Translation: CASSLSRFHQPQHF. The chain has TRBV27 and TRBJ1-5; D gene uncertain. Trimming took off 0 bases at V and 5 bases at J, with 8 bases between the two ends. The CDR3 spans 14 residues. CDR1 is MNHEY, CDR2 SMNVEV, per germline (reference sequence).